This T cell receptor (beta chain) was documented in a study of response to subunit inactivated influenza vaccine. This clonotype occurred a few times. MiXCR, run by TCRdb on the RT-PCR reads, gives a single entry per CDR3 protein. The profile shows some 500,000 distinct CDR3 sequences, 25% of them singletons. Germline assignment: CDR1 SQVTM and CDR2 ANQGSEA. V was pared by 7 bases and J by 5 bases, with 14 bases between. CDR3 length: 12 residues. The receptor was isolated from a man aged 50 or older who received an inactivated influenza vaccine. The sequencing here drew on CD4+ T cells sorted from PBMCs, taken approximately 5 days after vaccination. The rearrangement links TRBV29-1 to TRBJ2-5; no firm D call. The CDR3 here is CSGSPGVETQYF. The CDR3 DNA reads TGCAGCGGGAGCCCGGGTGTGGAGACCCAGTACTTC.